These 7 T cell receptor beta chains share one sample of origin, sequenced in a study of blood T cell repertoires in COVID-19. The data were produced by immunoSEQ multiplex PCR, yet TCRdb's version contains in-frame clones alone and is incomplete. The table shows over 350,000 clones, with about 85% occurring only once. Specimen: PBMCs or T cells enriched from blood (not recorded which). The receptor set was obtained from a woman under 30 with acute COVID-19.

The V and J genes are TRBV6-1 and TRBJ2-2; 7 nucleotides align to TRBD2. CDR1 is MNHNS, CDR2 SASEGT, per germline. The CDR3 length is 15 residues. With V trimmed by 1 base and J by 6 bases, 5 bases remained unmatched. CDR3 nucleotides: TGTGCCAGCAGTGAAGGGGAGGGGTCCGCCGGGGAGCTGTTTTTT. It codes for CASSEGEGSAGELFF.

The CDR3 bases are TGCAGCGTTGAGGCAGCGTATGGCTACACCTTC. Amino acids: CSVEAAYGYTF. This chain connects TRBV29-1 to TRBJ1-2; D unclear. With 3 bases removed from V and 5 bases from J, the gap between germline ends came to 7 bases. Germline CDR1 is SQVTM and CDR2 is ANQGSEA. This CDR3 is built from 11 residues.

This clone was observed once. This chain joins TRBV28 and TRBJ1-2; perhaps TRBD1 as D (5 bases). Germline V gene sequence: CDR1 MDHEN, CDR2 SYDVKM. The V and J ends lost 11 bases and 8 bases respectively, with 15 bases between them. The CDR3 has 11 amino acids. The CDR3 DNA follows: TGTGCCCACCGGCGGCAGGGCGGCTACACCTTC. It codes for CAHRRQGGYTF.

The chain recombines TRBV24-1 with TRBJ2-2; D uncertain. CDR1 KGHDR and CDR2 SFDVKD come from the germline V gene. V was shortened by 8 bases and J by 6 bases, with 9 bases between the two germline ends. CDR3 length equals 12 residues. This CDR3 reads CATKSGPGELFF. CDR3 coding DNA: TGTGCCACCAAATCTGGGCCCGGGGAGCTGTTTTTT.

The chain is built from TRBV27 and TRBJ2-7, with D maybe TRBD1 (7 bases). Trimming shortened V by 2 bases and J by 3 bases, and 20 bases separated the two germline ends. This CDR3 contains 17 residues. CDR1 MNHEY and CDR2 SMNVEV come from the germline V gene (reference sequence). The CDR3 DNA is TGTGCCAGCAGTTTAAAAAATGGAGGGGGCGTTCACTACGAGCAGTACTTC. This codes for CASSLKNGGGVHYEQYF.

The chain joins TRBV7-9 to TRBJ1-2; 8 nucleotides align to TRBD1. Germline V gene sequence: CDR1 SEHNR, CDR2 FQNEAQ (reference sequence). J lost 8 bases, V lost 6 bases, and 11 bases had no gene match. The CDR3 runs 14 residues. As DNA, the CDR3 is TGTGCCAGCAGGTCCGGACAGGGTGGAGGGGGCTACACCTTC. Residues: CASRSGQGGGGYTF.

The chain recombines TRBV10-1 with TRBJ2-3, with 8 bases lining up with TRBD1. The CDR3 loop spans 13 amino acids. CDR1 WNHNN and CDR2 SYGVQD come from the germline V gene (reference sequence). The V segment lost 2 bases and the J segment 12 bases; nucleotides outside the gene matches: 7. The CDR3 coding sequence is TGCGCCAGCAGTGAGGGCAGGGGGCAGATACAGTATTTT. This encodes CASSEGRGQIQYF.